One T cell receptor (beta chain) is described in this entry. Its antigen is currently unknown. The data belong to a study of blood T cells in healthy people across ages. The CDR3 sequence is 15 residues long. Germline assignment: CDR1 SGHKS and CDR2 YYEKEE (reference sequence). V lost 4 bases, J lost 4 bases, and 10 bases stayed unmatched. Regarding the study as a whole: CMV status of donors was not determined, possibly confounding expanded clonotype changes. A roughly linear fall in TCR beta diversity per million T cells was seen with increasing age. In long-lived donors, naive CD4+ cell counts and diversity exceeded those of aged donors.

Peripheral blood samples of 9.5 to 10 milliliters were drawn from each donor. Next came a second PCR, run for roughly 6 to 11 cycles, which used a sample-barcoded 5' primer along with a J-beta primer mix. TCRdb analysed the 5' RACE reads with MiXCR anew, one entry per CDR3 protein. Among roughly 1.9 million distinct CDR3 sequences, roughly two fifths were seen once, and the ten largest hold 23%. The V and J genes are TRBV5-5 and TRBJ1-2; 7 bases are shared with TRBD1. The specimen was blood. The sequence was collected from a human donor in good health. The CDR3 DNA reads TGTGCCAGCAGCAGCGACGGAGGGGGCGGCTATGGCTACACCTTC. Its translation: CASSSDGGGGYGYTF.